Each of the 32 T cell receptor beta chains below was sequenced from the same sample in a study of STAT3 mutations in large granular lymphocyte leukemia. Study-wide results and limits: At least one immunodominant TCR beta clonotype appeared in every T-cell large granular lymphocyte leukemia patient.

Assay: immunoSEQ multiplex PCR; the TCRdb copy retains only in-frame clones and omits some. The profile covers roughly 11,000 clones, with 85% appearing a single time and around 85% taken by the ten largest. These TCRs are of unknown antigen specificity. The material sequenced was peripheral blood mononuclear cells. The receptors here all came from a man older than 75 with T-cell large granular lymphocyte leukemia. Some clones in this sample may be carry-over from other donors' samples.

Remarks on this clone: The junction and the germline gene differ at one end; a read error may be behind it. The CDR3 spells CASSLLGQNEQYF. The DNA for the CDR3 is TGTGCTAGCAGCTTACTAGGGCAAAACGAGCAGTACTTC. This rearrangement joins TRBV7-7 to TRBJ2-7; a possible D gene is TRBD2 (5 bases). Germline lookup yields CDR1 SSHAT and CDR2 FNYEAQ (reference sequence). CDR3 length: 13 amino acids.

The chain links TRBV6-5 to TRBJ2-7; a weak D match, TRBD2 (6 bases). With 2 bases removed from V and 6 bases from J, the gap between germline ends came to 17 bases. This CDR3 spans 15 amino acids. Germline values: CDR1 MNHEY, CDR2 SVGAGI. As DNA, the CDR3 is TGTGCCAGCAGTTACGGGGACGGGGCGGGGCGCGAGCAGTACTTC. Translating it yields CASSYGDGAGREQYF.

The V and J genes are TRBV9 and TRBJ1-1; 7 nucleotides match TRBD1. The CDR3 is 13 amino acids. Trimming took 5 bases from V and 7 from J; bases not matched to a gene: 8. Germline loops: CDR1 SGDLS, CDR2 YYNGEE. The CDR3 nucleotides are TGTGCCAGCAGTCTTGGACAGGTTAATGAAGCTTTCTTT. This encodes CASSLGQVNEAFF. Drawing the rest from reference TRBV9 and TRBJ1-1, the complete variable domain is DSGVTQTPKHLITATGQRVTLRCSPRSGDLSVYWYQQSLDQGLQFLIQYYNGEERAKGNILERFSAQQFPDLHSELNLSSLELGDSALYFCASSLGQVNEAFFGQGTRLTVV.

This clone was seen once. The chain is built from TRBV9 and TRBJ1-6, with TRBD1 matching 11 bases. V lost 4 bases, J lost 14 bases, and 11 bases stayed unmatched. CDR1 is SGDLS and CDR2 is YYNGEE in the germline V gene. The CDR3 is 15 amino acids. The CDR3 sequence: CASSQGTGGIKSLHF. CDR3 DNA sequence: TGTGCCAGCAGCCAGGGGACAGGGGGAATTAAGTCCCTCCACTTT.

V usage is TRBV29-1 and J usage is TRBJ1-2, with D uncertain. The length of the CDR3 is 12 residues. Per the germline V gene, CDR1 is SQVTM and CDR2 is ANQGSEA. The V gene lost 4 bases and the J gene lost 2 bases, with 8 bases spanning the gap. The CDR3 DNA reads as TGCAGCGTTGTCCCAGAGAACTATGGCTACACCTTC. It codes for CSVVPENYGYTF. Based on the CDR3 plus reference TRBV29-1 and TRBJ1-2, the full variable domain is SAVISQKPSRDICQRGTSLTIQCQVDSQVTMMFWYRQQPGQSLTLIATANQGSEATYESGFVIDKFPISRPNLTFSTLTVSNMSPEDSSIYLCSVVPENYGYTFGSGTRLTVV.

The chain employs TRBV19 and TRBJ2-5; 8 bases fit TRBD1. Trimming cost V 2 bases and J 5 bases; bases outside gene matches: 4. CDR3 size: 14 residues. Germline V gene sequence: CDR1 LNHDA, CDR2 SQIVND (reference sequence). CDR3 region: CASSIQGAGETQYF. CDR3 sequence (DNA): TGTGCCAGTAGTATACAGGGGGCTGGGGAGACCCAGTACTTC.

The chain uses TRBV6-6 and TRBJ2-7; D unresolved. The CDR3 totals 14 residues. Germline V lookup: CDR1 MNHNY, CDR2 SVGAGI (reference sequence). V dropped 2 bases and J dropped 1 base, with 9 bases sitting between them. This chain's CDR3 is CASSYPEQSYEQYF. CDR3 sequence (DNA): TGTGCCAGCAGTTACCCCGAGCAGTCCTACGAGCAGTACTTC.

The chain links TRBV6-6 to TRBJ2-7; weak D call: TRBD2 (6 bases). The CDR3 consists of 16 residues. CDR1 and CDR2 from the germline V gene are MNHNY and SVGAGI (reference sequence). V was pared by 2 bases and J by 2 bases, with 16 bases between. The CDR3 protein is CASSYPTGDTPYEQYF. The CDR3 bases are TGTGCCAGCAGTTACCCTACGGGGGATACCCCCTACGAGCAGTACTTC.

The V gene is TRBV5-4, the J gene TRBJ2-3; 7 bases align to TRBD1. The V and J ends lost 4 bases and 4 bases, in that order; junction bases with no gene match: 6. Germline V gene lookup returns CDR1 SGHNT and CDR2 YYREEE (reference sequence). This CDR3 spans 14 amino acids. Written as DNA, the CDR3 is TGTGCCAGCAGCGTGACAGGGAGTGCAGATACGCAGTATTTT. Translated: CASSVTGSADTQYF. Looking up the rest from reference TRBV5-4 and TRBJ2-3 gives the full variable domain: ETGVTQSPTHLIKTRGQQVTLRCSSQSGHNTVSWYQQALGQGPQFIFQYYREEENGRGNFPPRFSGLQFPNYSSELNVNALELDDSALYLCASSVTGSADTQYFGPGTRLTVL.

The chain recombines TRBV18 with TRBJ2-3; 8 bases are a match to TRBD1. Trimming removed 0 bases from V and 5 bases from J; junction bases left unmatched: 10. There are 17 residues in the CDR3. In germline, CDR1 is KGHSH, CDR2 LQKENI. The CDR3: CASSPPPDREDRDTQYF. The CDR3 DNA reads as TGTGCCAGCTCACCACCTCCGGACAGGGAGGATAGAGATACGCAGTATTTT.

The genes are TRBV25-1 and TRBJ2-3; D may be TRBD2 (5 bases). Germline V gene lookup returns CDR1 MGHDK and CDR2 SYGVNS. Trimming stripped 3 bases from V and 1 base from J, with 11 bases between. CDR3 length: 15 amino acids. The CDR3: CASSDPARGTDTQYF. In DNA, the CDR3 is TGTGCCAGCAGTGATCCTGCGAGGGGCACAGATACGCAGTATTTT.

CDR3 amino acids: CASSQGWGRNTGELFF. DNA for the CDR3: TGCGCCAGCAGCCAAGGCTGGGGGCGGAACACCGGGGAGCTGTTTTTT. This chain joins TRBV4-1 and TRBJ2-2, with D perhaps TRBD1 (6 bases). The germline CDR1 and CDR2 sequences are MGHRA and YSYEKL. V lost 1 base and J lost 1, with 10 bases in between. The CDR3 contains 16 residues.

The chain uses TRBV30 and TRBJ1-2; a weak D match, TRBD1 (5 bases). This CDR3 comprises 14 residues. The germline gives CDR1 GTSNPN, CDR2 SVGIG (reference sequence). The V end lost 2 bases, the J end lost 4 bases, and 14 bases lay between the germline ends. CDR3 sequence: CAWSQETRGYGYTF. CDR3 DNA sequence: TGTGCCTGGAGTCAGGAGACAAGGGGCTATGGCTACACCTTC.

The J gene is TRBJ2-5, the V gene TRBV18; 12 bases are shared with TRBD2. Germline V lookup: CDR1 KGHSH, CDR2 LQKENI. Germline trimming cut 3 bases from V and 0 bases from J; bases unmatched to any gene: 8. This CDR3 is 18 amino acids long. The CDR3 nucleotides are TGTGCCAGCTCACCGAAGACTAGCGGGGGAGCCAACCAAGAGACCCAGTACTTC. Translation gives CASSPKTSGGANQETQYF.

This clone occurred once. This sequence joins TRBV7-9 and TRBJ1-6; D is ambiguous. Germline lookup yields CDR1 SEHNR and CDR2 FQNEAQ (reference sequence). The V gene lost 5 bases and the J gene lost 0 bases, with 8 bases spanning the gap. There are 15 residues in the CDR3. The CDR3 here is CASSPKDSYNSPLHF. CDR3 nucleotide sequence: TGTGCCAGCAGCCCCAAAGACTCCTATAATTCACCCCTCCACTTT. Based on the CDR3 plus reference TRBV7-9 and TRBJ1-6, the full variable domain is DTGVSQNPRHKITKRGQNVTFRCDPISEHNRLYWYRQTLGQGPEFLTYFQNEAQLEKSRLLSDRFSAERPKGSFSTLEIQRTEQGDSAMYLCASSPKDSYNSPLHFGNGTRLTVT.

The chain carries TRBV11-2 and TRBJ1-2, with D tentatively TRBD1 (5 bases). The CDR3 covers 14 residues. Germline V gene sequence: CDR1 SGHAT, CDR2 FQNNGV. V was cut by 5 bases and J by 1 base, with 11 bases left in between. The CDR3 DNA is TGTGCCAGCAGCCCAGGACATTATAACTATGGCTACACCTTC. This gives the protein CASSPGHYNYGYTF.

This chain connects TRBV7-2 to TRBJ1-3, with a possible D match to TRBD1 (5 bases). CDR3 length: 15 residues. V lost 7 bases, J lost 2 bases, and 15 bases lay in between. Per the germline V gene, CDR1 is SGHTA and CDR2 is FQGNSA. This CDR3 reads CASTGDGGTGNTIYF. In DNA form, the CDR3 reads TGTGCCAGCACCGGGGACGGCGGTACTGGAAACACCATATATTTT.

V and J are TRBV7-2 and TRBJ2-3; TRBD2 might be the D (5 bases). The CDR3 sequence is 15 residues long. Trimming cost V 3 bases and J 5 bases, with 15 bases left between them. Germline CDR1 SGHTA, CDR2 FQGNSA. The CDR3 here is CASSFSAWSGDTQYF. The CDR3 DNA follows: TGTGCCAGCAGCTTTAGCGCCTGGTCAGGAGATACGCAGTATTTT.

The chain employs TRBV28 and TRBJ2-7; 7 bases align to TRBD1. The CDR3 is made up of 15 amino acids. Trimming at V came to 6 bases and at J to 2 bases, leaving 10 bases not matched to a gene. Germline-derived CDR1 and CDR2 are MDHEN and SYDVKM. The CDR3 DNA is TGTGCCAGCAGAGCCGACAGGGTAAAAACCTACGAGCAGTACTTC. Protein product: CASRADRVKTYEQYF. The variable domain in full, with the rest retrieved from reference TRBV28 and TRBJ2-7, is DVKVTQSSRYLVKRTGEKVFLECVQDMDHENMFWYRQDPGLGLRLIYFSYDVKMKEKGDIPEGYSVSREKKERFSLILESASTNQTSMYLCASRADRVKTYEQYFGPGTRLTVT.

This rearrangement joins TRBV7-2 to TRBJ2-5; 8 positions agree with TRBD2. Germline loops: CDR1 SGHTA, CDR2 FQGNSA. V shed 1 base and J 4 bases; nucleotides not matched to a gene: 5. This CDR3 comprises 15 residues. The CDR3 sequence: CASSLEVGRGETQYF. The CDR3 bases are TGTGCCAGCAGCTTAGAAGTCGGGAGGGGAGAGACCCAGTACTTC. The complete variable domain, with remaining parts taken from reference TRBV7-2 and TRBJ2-5, reads GAGVSQSPSNKVTEKGKDVELRCDPISGHTALYWYRQSLGQGLEFLIYFQGNSAPDKSGLPSDRFSAERTGGSVSTLTIQRTQQEDSAVYLCASSLEVGRGETQYFGPGTRLLVL.

This clone was found a few times. The CDR3 sequence: CASSLHGVPTGELFF. The CDR3 DNA reads as TGTGCCAGCAGCTTGCATGGGGTCCCCACCGGGGAGCTGTTTTTT. The chain uses TRBV5-6 and TRBJ2-2; D is ambiguous. Trimming left V 1 base short and J 4 bases short, with 11 bases between. The V gene's germline CDR1 is SGHDT and CDR2 YYEEEE. This CDR3 contains 15 residues.

The J gene is TRBJ1-2, the V gene TRBV7-2, with TRBD1 as a possible D gene (5 bases). The V and J ends lost 5 bases and 8 bases respectively, with 18 bases between them. This CDR3 is built from 14 residues. CDR1 and CDR2 from the germline V gene are SGHTA and FQGNSA. In nucleotides, the CDR3 is TGTGCCAGCAGCCGCGGGGCGAACCAAGGAGGCTACACCTTC. It translates to CASSRGANQGGYTF.

CDR3: CASGDRAPFF. The CDR3 bases are TGTGCCAGCGGGGACAGGGCCCCTTTCTTT. J is TRBJ1-1 and V is TRBV6-6; TRBD1 matches at 9 bases. The ends lost 8 bases at V and 12 bases at J; junction bases unmatched: 4. Per the germline V gene, CDR1 is MNHNY and CDR2 is SVGAGI (reference sequence). The CDR3 has 10 amino acids.

V and J are TRBV7-2 and TRBJ1-3; the match to TRBD1 covers 12 bases. The CDR3 covers 17 residues. J gave up 4 bases and V 5 bases, and 9 bases lay outside the gene matches. CDR1 and CDR2 (germline): SGHTA, FQGNSA. Here the CDR3 reads CASSTTGTGGSGNTIYF. DNA for the CDR3: TGTGCCAGCAGCACAACCGGGACAGGGGGCTCGGGAAACACCATATATTTT.

V is TRBV4-3 and J is TRBJ1-2; D remains ambiguous. This CDR3 comprises 16 residues. The V end lost 1 base, the J end lost 2 bases, and 14 bases lay between the germline ends. Per the germline V gene, CDR1 is LGHNA and CDR2 is YSLEER. The DNA for the CDR3 is TGCGCCAGCAGCCAAGTAGCCGGGAGTGCGAACTATGGCTACACCTTC. This gives the protein CASSQVAGSANYGYTF.

This rearrangement joins TRBV4-3 to TRBJ2-7; TRBD2 might be the D (6 bases). In germline, CDR1 is LGHNA, CDR2 YSLEER. Trimming took off 1 base at V and 2 bases at J, with 12 bases between the two ends. The CDR3 loop spans 15 amino acids. The CDR3 protein is CASSQVDGGTYEQYF. The CDR3 nucleotides read TGCGCCAGCAGCCAAGTAGATGGGGGGACCTACGAGCAGTACTTC.

This chain joins TRBV18 and TRBJ1-5, with TRBD1 as a possible D gene (5 bases). Germline CDR1 and CDR2: KGHSH and LQKENI. Trimming removed 8 bases from V and 11 bases from J, with 16 bases in between. This CDR3 region has 12 residues. CDR3 sequence (DNA): TGTGCCAGCCCCCTGGCGGGGGGAGCCCAGCATTTT. Translating it yields CASPLAGGAQHF.

The chain joins TRBV2 to TRBJ2-7, with D possibly being TRBD1 or TRBD2 (5 bases each). Trimming cost V 1 base and J 5 bases, with 6 bases left between them. The CDR3 is made up of 12 amino acids. Germline V lookup: CDR1 SNHLY, CDR2 FYNNEI. CDR3 in amino acids: CASSEGGNEQYF. DNA for the CDR3: TGTGCCAGCAGTGAAGGGGGGAACGAGCAGTACTTC.

The chain is built from TRBV5-4 and TRBJ2-2, with D tentatively TRBD1 (6 bases). The CDR3 is 15 amino acids. Germline CDR1 reads SGHNT; CDR2 reads YYREEE (reference sequence). Trimming pared 4 bases from V and 3 bases from J, leaving 13 bases between. CDR3 bases: TGTGCCAGCAGCCCCGGACAGAGGCACACCGGGGAGCTGTTTTTT. As protein: CASSPGQRHTGELFF.

This sequence joins TRBV2 and TRBJ2-7; D tentatively reads TRBD1 or TRBD2 (5 bases each). Germline values: CDR1 SNHLY, CDR2 FYNNEI. The CDR3 spans 13 residues. The V gene lost 7 bases and the J gene lost 4 bases, with 14 bases spanning the gap. CDR3 residues: CASTRDLAYEQYF. The CDR3 DNA reads TGTGCCAGCACCCGGGACCTTGCTTACGAGCAGTACTTC.

V is TRBV7-2 and J is TRBJ2-5; either TRBD1 or TRBD2 may supply D (6 bases each). Per germline, CDR1 SGHTA and CDR2 FQGNSA. CDR3 length equals 13 residues. The germline V and J ends were trimmed by 9 bases and 7 bases, with 18 bases remaining between them. The CDR3 DNA reads TGTGCCAGTAATCTCCCGGGGGCCCGGACCCAGTACTTC. This gives the protein CASNLPGARTQYF.

This chain connects TRBV5-4 to TRBJ2-3; 11 nucleotides match TRBD2. The CDR3 is 17 amino acids. Germline-derived CDR1 and CDR2 are SGHNT and YYREEE (reference sequence). Trimming cost V 4 bases and J 3 bases; bases outside gene matches: 10. In nucleotides, the CDR3 is TGTGCCAGCAGCCTAGGAACTAGCGGGGGTGGTACAGATACGCAGTATTTT. It specifies CASSLGTSGGGTDTQYF.